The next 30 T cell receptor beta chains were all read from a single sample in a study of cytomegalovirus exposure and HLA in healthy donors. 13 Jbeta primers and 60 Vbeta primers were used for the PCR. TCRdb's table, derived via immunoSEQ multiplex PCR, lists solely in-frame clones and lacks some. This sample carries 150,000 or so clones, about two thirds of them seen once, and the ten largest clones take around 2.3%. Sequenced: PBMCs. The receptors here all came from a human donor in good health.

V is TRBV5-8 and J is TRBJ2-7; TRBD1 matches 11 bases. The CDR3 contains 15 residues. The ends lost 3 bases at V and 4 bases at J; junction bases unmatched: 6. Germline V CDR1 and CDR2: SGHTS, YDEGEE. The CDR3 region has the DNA TGTGCCAGCAGCTCCTCCGGGACAGGGGGTTACGAGCAGTACTTC. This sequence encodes CASSSSGTGGYEQYF.

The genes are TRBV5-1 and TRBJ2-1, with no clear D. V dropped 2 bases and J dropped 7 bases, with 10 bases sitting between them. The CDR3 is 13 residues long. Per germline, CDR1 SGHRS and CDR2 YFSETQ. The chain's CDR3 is CASSFGQTNEQFF. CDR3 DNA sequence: TGCGCCAGCAGCTTTGGGCAGACGAATGAGCAGTTCTTC. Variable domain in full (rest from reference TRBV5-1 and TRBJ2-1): KAGVTQTPRYLIKTRGQQVTLSCSPISGHRSVSWYQQTPGQGLQFLFEYFSETQRNKGNFPGRFSGRQFSNSRSEMNVSTLELGDSALYLCASSFGQTNEQFFGPGTRLTVL.

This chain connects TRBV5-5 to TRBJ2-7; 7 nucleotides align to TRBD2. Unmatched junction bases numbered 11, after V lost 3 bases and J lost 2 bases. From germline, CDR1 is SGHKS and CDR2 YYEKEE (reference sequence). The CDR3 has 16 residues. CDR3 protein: CASSSRGSGTPYEQYF. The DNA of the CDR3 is TGTGCCAGCAGCTCCCGGGGGAGCGGGACCCCCTACGAGCAGTACTTC.

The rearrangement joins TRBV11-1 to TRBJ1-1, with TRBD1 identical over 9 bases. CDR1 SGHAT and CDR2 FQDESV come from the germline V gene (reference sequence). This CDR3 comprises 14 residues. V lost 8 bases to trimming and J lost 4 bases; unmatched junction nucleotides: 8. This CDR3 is CASGGTGQATEAFF. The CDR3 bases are TGTGCCAGCGGGGGGACAGGGCAGGCCACTGAAGCTTTCTTT.

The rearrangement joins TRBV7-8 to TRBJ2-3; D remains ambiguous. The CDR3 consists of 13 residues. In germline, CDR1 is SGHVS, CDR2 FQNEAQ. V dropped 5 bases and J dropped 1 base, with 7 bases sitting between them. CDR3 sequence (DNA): TGTGCCAGCAGCGCTGCGGGCACAGATACGCAGTATTTT. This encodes CASSAAGTDTQYF.

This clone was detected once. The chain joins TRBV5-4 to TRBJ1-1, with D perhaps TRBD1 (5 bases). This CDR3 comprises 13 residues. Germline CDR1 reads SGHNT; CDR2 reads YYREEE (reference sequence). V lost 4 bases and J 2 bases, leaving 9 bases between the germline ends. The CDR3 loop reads CASSPRVNTEAFF. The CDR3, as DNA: TGTGCCAGCAGCCCCAGGGTAAACACTGAAGCTTTCTTT.

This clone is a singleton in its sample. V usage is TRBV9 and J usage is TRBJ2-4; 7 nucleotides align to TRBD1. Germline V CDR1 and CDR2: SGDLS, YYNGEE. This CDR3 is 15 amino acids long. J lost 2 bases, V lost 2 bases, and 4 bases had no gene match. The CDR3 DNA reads TGTGCCAGCAGCGTCAGGGGGACGCCCAAAAACATTCAGTACTTC. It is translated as CASSVRGTPKNIQYF.

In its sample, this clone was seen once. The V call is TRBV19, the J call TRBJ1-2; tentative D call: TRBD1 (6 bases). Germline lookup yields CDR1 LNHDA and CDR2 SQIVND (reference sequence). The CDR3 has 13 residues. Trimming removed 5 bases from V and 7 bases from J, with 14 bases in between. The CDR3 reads CASSLGQPSGYTF. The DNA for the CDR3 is TGTGCCAGTAGTCTAGGACAGCCGTCTGGCTACACCTTC.

CDR3 nucleotides: TGTGCCAGTAGCCCTCGGGGAGGAACTGAAGCTTTCTTT. Amino acids: CASSPRGGTEAFF. The V call is TRBV19, the J call TRBJ1-1; no clear D gene. Trimming removed 6 bases at V and 5 bases at J, with 13 bases between. This CDR3 is 13 amino acids long. CDR1 and CDR2 from the germline V gene are LNHDA and SQIVND (reference sequence).

The CDR3 here is CASSFLGERSNYGYTF. Written as DNA, the CDR3 is TGTGCCAGCAGCTTTCTTGGTGAGAGATCGAACTATGGCTACACCTTC. This rearrangement joins TRBV7-9 to TRBJ1-2; D is unresolved. Trimming removed 3 bases at V and 2 bases at J, with 16 bases between. The CDR3 contains 16 residues. Per germline, CDR1 SEHNR and CDR2 FQNEAQ (reference sequence).

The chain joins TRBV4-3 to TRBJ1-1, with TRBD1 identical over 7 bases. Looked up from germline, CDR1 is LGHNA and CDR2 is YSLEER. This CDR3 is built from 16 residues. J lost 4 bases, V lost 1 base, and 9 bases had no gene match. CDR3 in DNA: TGCGCCAGCAGCCAAGTAACCCCAGGGGGGAGCACTGAAGCTTTCTTT. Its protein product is CASSQVTPGGSTEAFF.

CDR3 bases: TGTGCCATCAGCAGCGGGGCGAACACCGGGGAGCTGTTTTTT. Its translation: CAISSGANTGELFF. The V and J genes are TRBV10-3 and TRBJ2-2; 7 positions match TRBD2. The CDR3 consists of 14 residues. V lost 6 bases to trimming and J lost 0 bases; unmatched junction nucleotides: 1. The V gene's germline CDR1 is ENHRY and CDR2 SYGVKD.

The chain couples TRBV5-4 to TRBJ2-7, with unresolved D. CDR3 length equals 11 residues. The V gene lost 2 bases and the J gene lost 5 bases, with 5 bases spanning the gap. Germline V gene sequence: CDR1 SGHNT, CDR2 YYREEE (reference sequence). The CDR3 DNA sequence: TGTGCCAGCAGCTTTTCCGACGAGCAGTACTTC. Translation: CASSFSDEQYF.

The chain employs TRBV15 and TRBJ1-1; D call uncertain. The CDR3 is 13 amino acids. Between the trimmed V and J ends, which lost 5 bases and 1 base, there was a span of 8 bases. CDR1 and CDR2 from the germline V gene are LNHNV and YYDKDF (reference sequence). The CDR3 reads CATSARENTEAFF. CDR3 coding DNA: TGTGCCACCAGCGCCCGGGAGAACACTGAAGCTTTCTTT.

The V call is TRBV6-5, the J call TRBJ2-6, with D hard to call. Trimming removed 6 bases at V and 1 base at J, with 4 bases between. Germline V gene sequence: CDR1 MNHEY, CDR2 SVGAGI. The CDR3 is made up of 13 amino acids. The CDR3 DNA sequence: TGTGCCAGCAGGAGGTCTGGGGCCAACGTCCTGACTTTC. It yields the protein CASRRSGANVLTF.

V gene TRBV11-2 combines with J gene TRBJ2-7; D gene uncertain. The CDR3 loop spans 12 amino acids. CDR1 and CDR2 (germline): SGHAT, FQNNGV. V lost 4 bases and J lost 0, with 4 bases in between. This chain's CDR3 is CASSSFSYEQYF. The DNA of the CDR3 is TGTGCCAGCAGCTCGTTCTCCTACGAGCAGTACTTC.

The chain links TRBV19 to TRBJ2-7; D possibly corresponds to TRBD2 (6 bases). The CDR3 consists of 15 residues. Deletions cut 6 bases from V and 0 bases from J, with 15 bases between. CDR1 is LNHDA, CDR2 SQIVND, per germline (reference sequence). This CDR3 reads CASSPGGQSSYEQYF. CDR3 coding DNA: TGTGCCAGTAGCCCCGGGGGTCAGAGCTCCTACGAGCAGTACTTC.

In DNA form, the CDR3 reads TGTGCCAGCAGCTTCGGGACAGGGTATGACAATGAGCAGTTCTTC. It is translated as CASSFGTGYDNEQFF. This sequence joins TRBV5-8 and TRBJ2-1, with 9 bases aligning to TRBD1. This CDR3 has 15 residues. Germline values: CDR1 SGHTS, CDR2 YDEGEE. V dropped 2 bases and J dropped 5; count of bases not matched to a gene: 5.

CDR3 nucleotides: TGTGCCTGGAGTCCGATCGACATCTATGGCTACACCTTC. It yields the protein CAWSPIDIYGYTF. The V call is TRBV30, the J call TRBJ1-2, with D uncertain. The CDR3 is 13 residues long. V lost 2 bases, J lost 4 bases, and 11 bases lay in between. Germline assignment: CDR1 GTSNPN and CDR2 SVGIG (reference sequence).

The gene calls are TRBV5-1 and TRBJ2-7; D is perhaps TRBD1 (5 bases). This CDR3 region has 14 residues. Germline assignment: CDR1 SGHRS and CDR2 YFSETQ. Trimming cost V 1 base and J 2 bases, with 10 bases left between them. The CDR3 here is CASSLQGSTYEQYF. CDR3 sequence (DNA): TGCGCCAGCAGCTTGCAGGGTAGCACCTACGAGCAGTACTTC. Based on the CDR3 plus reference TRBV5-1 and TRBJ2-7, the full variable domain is KAGVTQTPRYLIKTRGQQVTLSCSPISGHRSVSWYQQTPGQGLQFLFEYFSETQRNKGNFPGRFSGRQFSNSRSEMNVSTLELGDSALYLCASSLQGSTYEQYFGPGTRLTVT.

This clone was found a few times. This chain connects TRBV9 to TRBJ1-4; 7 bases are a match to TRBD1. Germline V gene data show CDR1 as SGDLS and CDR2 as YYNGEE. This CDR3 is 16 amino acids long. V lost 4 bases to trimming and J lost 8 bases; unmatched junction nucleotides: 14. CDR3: CASSTRRQGAREKLFF. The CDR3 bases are TGTGCCAGCAGCACTCGCCGACAGGGAGCGCGAGAAAAACTGTTTTTT.

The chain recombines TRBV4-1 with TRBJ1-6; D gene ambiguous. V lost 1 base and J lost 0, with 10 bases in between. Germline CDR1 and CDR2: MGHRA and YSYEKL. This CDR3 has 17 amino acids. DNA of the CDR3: TGCGCCAGCAGCCAAGGCGAGCCAAGCTCCTATAATTCACCCCTCCACTTT. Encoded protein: CASSQGEPSSYNSPLHF.

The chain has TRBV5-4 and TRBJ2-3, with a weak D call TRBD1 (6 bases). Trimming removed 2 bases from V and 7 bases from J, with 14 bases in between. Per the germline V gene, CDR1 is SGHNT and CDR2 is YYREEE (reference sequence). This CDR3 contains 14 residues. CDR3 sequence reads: CASSFSGARNTQYF. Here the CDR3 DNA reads TGTGCCAGCAGCTTTTCAGGGGCGCGGAATACGCAGTATTTT. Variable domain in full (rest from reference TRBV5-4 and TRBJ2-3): ETGVTQSPTHLIKTRGQQVTLRCSSQSGHNTVSWYQQALGQGPQFIFQYYREEENGRGNFPPRFSGLQFPNYSSELNVNALELDDSALYLCASSFSGARNTQYFGPGTRLTVL.

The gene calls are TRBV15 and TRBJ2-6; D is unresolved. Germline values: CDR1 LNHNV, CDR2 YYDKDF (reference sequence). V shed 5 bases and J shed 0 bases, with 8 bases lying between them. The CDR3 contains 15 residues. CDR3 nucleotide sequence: TGTGCCACCAGCGCTAGGAGCTCTGGGGCCAACGTCCTGACTTTC. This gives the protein CATSARSSGANVLTF.

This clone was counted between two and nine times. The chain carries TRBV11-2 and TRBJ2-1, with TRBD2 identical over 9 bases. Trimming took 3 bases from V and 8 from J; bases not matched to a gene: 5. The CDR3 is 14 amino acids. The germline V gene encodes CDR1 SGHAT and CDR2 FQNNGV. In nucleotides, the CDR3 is TGTGCCAGCAGCTTCGCGGGGGGGCAGGATGAGCAGTTCTTC. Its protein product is CASSFAGGQDEQFF.

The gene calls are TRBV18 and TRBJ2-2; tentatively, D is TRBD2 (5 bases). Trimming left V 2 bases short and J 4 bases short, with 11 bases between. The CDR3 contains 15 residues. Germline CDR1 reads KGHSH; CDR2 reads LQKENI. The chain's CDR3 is CASSPGGRGTGELFF. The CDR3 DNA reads TGTGCCAGCTCACCAGGCGGCCGGGGCACCGGGGAGCTGTTTTTT.

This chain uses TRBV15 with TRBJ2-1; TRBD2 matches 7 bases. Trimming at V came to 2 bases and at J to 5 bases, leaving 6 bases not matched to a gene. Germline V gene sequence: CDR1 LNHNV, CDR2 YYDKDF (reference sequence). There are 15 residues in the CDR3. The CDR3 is CATSRLGGGNNEQFF. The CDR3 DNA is TGTGCCACCAGCAGACTTGGGGGGGGAAACAATGAGCAGTTCTTC.

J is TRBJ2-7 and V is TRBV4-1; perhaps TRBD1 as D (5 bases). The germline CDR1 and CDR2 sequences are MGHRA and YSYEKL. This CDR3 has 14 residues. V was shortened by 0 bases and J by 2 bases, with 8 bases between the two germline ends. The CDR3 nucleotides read TGCGCCAGCAGCCAAGATAAGGACACCTACGAGCAGTACTTC. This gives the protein CASSQDKDTYEQYF.

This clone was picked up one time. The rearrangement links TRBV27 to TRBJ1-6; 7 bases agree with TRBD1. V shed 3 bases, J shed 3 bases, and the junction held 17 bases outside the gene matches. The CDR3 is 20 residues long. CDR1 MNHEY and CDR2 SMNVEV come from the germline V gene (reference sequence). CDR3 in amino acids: CASSFTLLVFDRDYNSPLHF. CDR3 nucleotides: TGTGCCAGCAGTTTTACCCTGCTAGTGTTCGACAGGGACTATAATTCACCCCTCCACTTT.

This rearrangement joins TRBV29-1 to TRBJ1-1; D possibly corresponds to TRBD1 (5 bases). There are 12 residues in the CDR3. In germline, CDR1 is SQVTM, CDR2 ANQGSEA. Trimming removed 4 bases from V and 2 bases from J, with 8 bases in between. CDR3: CSVGRANTEAFF. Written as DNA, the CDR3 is TGCAGCGTTGGCAGGGCCAACACTGAAGCTTTCTTT.